Listed here is a single T cell receptor (beta chain). Its recognized antigen is unknown. No much larger clone exists at a distance of one base, and base qualities are not known. This record belongs to a study of regulatory T cells in long-lasting Graves disease (TCRdb year 2021). About the full investigation: Patients with newly diagnosed Graves' disease had been on antithyroid drugs for under 3 months. Peripheral blood TCR sequencing and RNA sequencing compared persistent Graves' disease patients with newly diagnosed Graves' disease patients. The study was registered as a clinical trial and conducted in China. A total of roughly 35 samples were covered by TCR sequencing, comprising roughly 13 persistent and roughly 20 newly diagnosed Graves' disease patients.

The paper's findings and limits, for the study overall: More public clonotypes were shared among persistent patients (fewer than 3,000) than among newly diagnosed patients (roughly 960). The authors noted that the small sample size was a limitation that may lower accuracy. Compared with newly diagnosed patients, patients with persistent Graves' disease had lower TCR Shannon entropy and fewer highly expanded clones, which suggests clonal expansion. Sequencing and analysis were limited to the TCR beta chain. The study examined only peripheral blood because the primary lesion, thyroid tissue, could not be accessed.

Library preparation was by multiplex PCR. The data were produced on an Illumina HiSeq 4000. To build TCR beta libraries, CDR3 regions were amplified by Arm-PCR using iRepertoire HTBI primers. Gel purification was performed on PCR products prior to sequencing. As for the original processing: Across samples, about 63 TRBV and roughly 15 TRBJ segments were identified and used for gene usage analysis of CDR3 amino acid clonotypes. COPE and FqMerger were used to merge the filtered high-quality paired reads into contigs. BLAST was used to align contigs to IMGT TRBV, TRBD and TRBJ reference genes, with CDR3 defined following IMGT. Any clonotype with a frequency above 0.1% was counted as a highly expanded clone. Shannon entropy served as the measure of repertoire diversity, while the Gini coefficient captured V-J evenness. A clonotype was considered public if more than one individual shared it. TCRdb trimmed public reads at Q25 via fastp, called clones via MiXCR and kept in-frame beta chains. Each CDR3 protein gets just one entry, which takes the most common genes and DNA from the rows behind it. The V and J calls, along with clone size, are taken from TCRdb and not from the paper's own processing. The sample table holds 350,000 to 500,000 distinct CDR3 sequences, of which approximately 16% were seen once. The ten largest clones take up about a quarter of the sample.

The time point label for this specimen denotes: newly diagnosed GD, antithyroid drugs for less than 3 months. For both TCR sequencing and RNA sequencing, RNA was extracted from PBMCs using TRIzol. Graves' disease was diagnosed according to American Thyroid Association guidelines. Patients were recruited from an endocrinology department in Xi'an, China. From each patient, approximately 9 milliliters of peripheral blood was collected into an EDTA anticoagulant tube. Ficoll Paque Plus density gradient separation was used to isolate PBMCs, and no further T cell sorting was done. An Agilent 2100 Bioanalyzer and agarose gel were used to assess RNA quality, and a NanoDrop 2000 was used to measure RNA concentration. This sample also appeared in a second study, on T cells in Graves' hyperthyroidism and ophthalmopathy. Drawing on the second study: Graves' hyperthyroidism was defined as stable when no progression to ophthalmopathy occurred over 18 months of follow-up. The hyperthyroidism patients were between 18 and 65 years old and newly diagnosed, with a disease duration of less than 2 months. Any patient with an uncontrolled infection, another autoimmune disease, pregnancy or lactation was excluded. Diagnoses relied on clinical symptoms, serum thyroxine and TRAb, thyroid ultrasound and orbital computed tomography. A first-round RT-PCR of the TCR CDR3 used the HTBI primer set with the Qiagen OneStep RT-PCR kit. Most expanded thyroid clonotypes (frequency above 0.001) were also detected in blood, a finding suggesting that blood repertoires may reflect thyroid immune responses. Ophthalmopathy was separated from stable hyperthyroidism by a 13 V-J signature model, with around 90% sensitivity and about 81% specificity obtained in cross-validation and 80%/75% obtained in testing. In validation, the model predicted progression to ophthalmopathy a median of approximately 6.6 months before onset, with over 55% sensitivity and nearly 75% specificity. To identify TCR V-J signatures that set the groups apart, the researchers used a discovery cohort of 95 to 100 patients, made up of around 42 with Graves' ophthalmopathy and 57 with stable Graves' hyperthyroidism. An independent validation cohort of fewer than 20 hyperthyroidism patients and 15 or so patients who later progressed to ophthalmopathy tested prospective prediction of ophthalmopathy. For training and testing, the 100 or so patients in the discovery cohort were randomly divided in a 7:3 ratio. Thyroid tissue and blood T-cell repertoires from six Graves' hyperthyroidism patients were also compared in the study. After blood sampling, hyperthyroidism patients were treated with methimazole at a starting dose of 30 mg daily, and ophthalmopathy patients were treated with high-dose intravenous methylprednisolone. Libraries were constructed in a second round of multiplex PCR, after which size selection and purification were carried out. Sequencing of the libraries was done on an Illumina HiSeq2000 using paired-end 100 bp reads. Raw data were processed with SOAPnuke, discarding reads with adapters, uncalled bases, mean Phred below 15, or no exact constant-primer or identifier match. High-quality paired reads were merged using COPE v1.2.5, and each unique nucleotide sequence was defined as a clonotype. MiTCR v1.1 was used to align clonotypes to the IMGT TRBV, TRBD and TRBJ reference segments. The analysis was restricted to V-J combinations with a frequency above 0.0001, which together covered 98% to 99.2% of the repertoires. The TCS score was defined as the ratio of F50 (clonal expansion) to E x V (chaos), calculated using BLOSUM62-based TCRdist between CDR3 peptides within each V-J. Welch's t-statistics and random forest reduced fewer than 600 V-J features to fewer than 15, which were used in a naive Bayes classifier (R e1071). No statistical method was used to fix the sample size in advance, and group allocation was not hidden from the investigators. The paper describes TCR Vbeta CDR3 sequencing of more than 120 peripheral blood samples, made up of some 40 ophthalmopathy patients, some 80 hyperthyroidism patients and about 17 progressor patients.

Sequencing was performed on peripheral blood mononuclear cells (PBMCs), taken at new diagnosis, from a patient treated with antithyroid drugs. The source is a woman under 30 with Graves disease. Donor details come from another sample of the same person, matched by shared clones.

The nucleotide sequence reads TGCGCCAGCACCTGGAACCCCCCCGGGACCAGGAGGTTAGATGAAAAACTGTTTTTT. It is translated as CASTWNPPGTRRLDEKLFF. In this chain, TRBV5-1 is recombined with TRBJ1-4; perhaps TRBD1 is the D gene, with 5 bases matching. At the junction V is shortened by 6 bases and J by 6 bases, with 30 bases in between. CDR3 length: 19 amino acids, cysteine to phenylalanine. Only CDR3 DNA remains: 57 bases, in frame from the first base. Looking up the germline V gene yields CDR1 SGHRS and CDR2 YFSETQ.